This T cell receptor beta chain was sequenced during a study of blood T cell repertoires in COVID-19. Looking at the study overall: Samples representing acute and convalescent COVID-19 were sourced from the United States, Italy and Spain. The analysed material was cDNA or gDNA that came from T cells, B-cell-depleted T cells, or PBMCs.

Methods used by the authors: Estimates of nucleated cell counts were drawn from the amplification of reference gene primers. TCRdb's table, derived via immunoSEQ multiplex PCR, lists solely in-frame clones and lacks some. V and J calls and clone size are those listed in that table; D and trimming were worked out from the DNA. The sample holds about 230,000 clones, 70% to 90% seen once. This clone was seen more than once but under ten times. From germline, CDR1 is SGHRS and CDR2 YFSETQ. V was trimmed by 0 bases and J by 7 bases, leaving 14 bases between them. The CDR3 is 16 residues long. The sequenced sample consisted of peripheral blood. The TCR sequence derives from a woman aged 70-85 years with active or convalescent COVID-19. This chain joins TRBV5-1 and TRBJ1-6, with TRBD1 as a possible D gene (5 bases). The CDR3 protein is CASSLVPTGANSPLHF. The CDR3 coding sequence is TGCGCCAGCAGCTTGGTCCCCACAGGCGCGAATTCACCCCTCCACTTT.